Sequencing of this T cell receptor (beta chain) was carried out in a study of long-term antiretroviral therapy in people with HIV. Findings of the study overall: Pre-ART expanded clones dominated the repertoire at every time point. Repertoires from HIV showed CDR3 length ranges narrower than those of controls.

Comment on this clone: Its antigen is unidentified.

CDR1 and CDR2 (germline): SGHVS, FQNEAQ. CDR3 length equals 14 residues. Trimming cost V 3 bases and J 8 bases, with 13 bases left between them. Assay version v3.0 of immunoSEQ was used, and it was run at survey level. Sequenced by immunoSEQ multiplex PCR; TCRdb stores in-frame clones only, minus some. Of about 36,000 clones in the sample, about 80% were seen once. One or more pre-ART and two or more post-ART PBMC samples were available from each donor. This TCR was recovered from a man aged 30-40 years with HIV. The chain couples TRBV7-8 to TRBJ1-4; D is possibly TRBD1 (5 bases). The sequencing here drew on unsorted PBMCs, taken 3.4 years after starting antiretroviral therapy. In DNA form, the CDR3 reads TGTGCCAGCAGCTTCCCGGCAGGGACGGAAAAACTGTTTTTT. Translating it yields CASSFPAGTEKLFF.